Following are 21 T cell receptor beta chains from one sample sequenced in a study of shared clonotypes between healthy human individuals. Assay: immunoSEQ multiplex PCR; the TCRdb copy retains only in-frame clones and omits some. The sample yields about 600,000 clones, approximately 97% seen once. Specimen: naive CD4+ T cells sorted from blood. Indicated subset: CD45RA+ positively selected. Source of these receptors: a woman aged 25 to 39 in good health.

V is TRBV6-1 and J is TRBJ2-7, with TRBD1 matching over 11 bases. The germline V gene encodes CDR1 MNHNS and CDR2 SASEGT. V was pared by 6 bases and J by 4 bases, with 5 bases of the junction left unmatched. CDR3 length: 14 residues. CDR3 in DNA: TGTGCCAGCAGACGGACAGGGGGCCAATACGAGCAGTACTTC. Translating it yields CASRRTGGQYEQYF.

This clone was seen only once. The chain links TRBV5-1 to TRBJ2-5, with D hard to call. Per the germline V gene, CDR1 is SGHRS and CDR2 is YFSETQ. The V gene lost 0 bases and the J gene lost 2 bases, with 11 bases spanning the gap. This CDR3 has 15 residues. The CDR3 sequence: CASSLGATVQETQYF. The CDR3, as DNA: TGCGCCAGCAGCTTGGGGGCTACTGTACAAGAGACCCAGTACTTC. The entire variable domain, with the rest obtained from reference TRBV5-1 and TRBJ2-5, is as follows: KAGVTQTPRYLIKTRGQQVTLSCSPISGHRSVSWYQQTPGQGLQFLFEYFSETQRNKGNFPGRFSGRQFSNSRSEMNVSTLELGDSALYLCASSLGATVQETQYFGPGTRLLVL.

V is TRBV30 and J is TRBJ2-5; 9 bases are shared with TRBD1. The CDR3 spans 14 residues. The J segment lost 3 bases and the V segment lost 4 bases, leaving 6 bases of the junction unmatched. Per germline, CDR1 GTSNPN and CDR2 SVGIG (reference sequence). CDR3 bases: TGTGCCTGGACCCGGACAGGGGAAGAAGAGACCCAGTACTTC. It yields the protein CAWTRTGEEETQYF.

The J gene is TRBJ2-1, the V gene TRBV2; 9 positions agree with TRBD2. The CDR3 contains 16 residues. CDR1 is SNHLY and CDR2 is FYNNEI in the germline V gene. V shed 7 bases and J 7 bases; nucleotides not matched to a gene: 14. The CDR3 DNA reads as TGTGCCAGCACAGAAGGCGGGAGGGCCGTTGGGAATGAGCAGTTCTTC. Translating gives CASTEGGRAVGNEQFF.

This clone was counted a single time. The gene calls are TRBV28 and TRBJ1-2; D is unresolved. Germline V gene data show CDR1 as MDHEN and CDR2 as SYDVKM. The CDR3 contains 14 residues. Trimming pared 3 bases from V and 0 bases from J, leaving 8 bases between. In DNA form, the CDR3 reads TGTGCCAGCAGTTTCCGAGGACCTAACTATGGCTACACCTTC. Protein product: CASSFRGPNYGYTF.

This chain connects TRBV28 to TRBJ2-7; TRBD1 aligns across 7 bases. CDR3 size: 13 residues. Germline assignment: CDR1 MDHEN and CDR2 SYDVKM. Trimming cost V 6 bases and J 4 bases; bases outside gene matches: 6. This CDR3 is CASRVQGRYEQYF. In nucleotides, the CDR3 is TGTGCCAGCAGAGTACAGGGGCGGTACGAGCAGTACTTC.

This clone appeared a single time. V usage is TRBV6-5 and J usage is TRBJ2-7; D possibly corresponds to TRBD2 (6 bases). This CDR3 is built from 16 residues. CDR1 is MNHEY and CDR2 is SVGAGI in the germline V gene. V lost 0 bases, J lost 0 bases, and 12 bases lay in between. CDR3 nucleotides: TGTGCCAGCAGTTACTCAGGCGGGAACCCCTCCTACGAGCAGTACTTC. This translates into CASSYSGGNPSYEQYF.

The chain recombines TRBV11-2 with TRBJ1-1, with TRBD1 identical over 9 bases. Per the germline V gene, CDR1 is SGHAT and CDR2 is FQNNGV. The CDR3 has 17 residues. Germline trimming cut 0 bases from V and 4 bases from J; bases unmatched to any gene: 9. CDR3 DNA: TGTGCCAGCAGCTTAGATCGAGGGACAGGGAATCCCACTGAAGCTTTCTTT. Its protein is CASSLDRGTGNPTEAFF.

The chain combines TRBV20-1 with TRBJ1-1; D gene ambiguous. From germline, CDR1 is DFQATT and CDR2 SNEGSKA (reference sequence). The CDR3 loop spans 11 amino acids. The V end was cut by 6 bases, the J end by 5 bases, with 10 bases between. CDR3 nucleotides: TGCAGTGCCCAGGCGGAGACTGAAGCTTTCTTT. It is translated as CSAQAETEAFF.

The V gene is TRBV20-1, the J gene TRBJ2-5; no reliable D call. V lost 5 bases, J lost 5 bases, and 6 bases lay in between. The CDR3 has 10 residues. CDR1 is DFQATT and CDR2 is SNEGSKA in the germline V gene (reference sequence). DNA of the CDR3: TGCAGTGCTCTTCCGGAGACCCAGTACTTC. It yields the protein CSALPETQYF.

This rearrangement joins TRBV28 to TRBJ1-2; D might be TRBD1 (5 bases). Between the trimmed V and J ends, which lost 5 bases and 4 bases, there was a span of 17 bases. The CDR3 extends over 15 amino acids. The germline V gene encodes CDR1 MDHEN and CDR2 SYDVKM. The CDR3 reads CASSPRGQGAYGYTF. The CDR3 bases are TGTGCCAGCAGTCCCCGGGGCCAGGGAGCCTATGGCTACACCTTC.

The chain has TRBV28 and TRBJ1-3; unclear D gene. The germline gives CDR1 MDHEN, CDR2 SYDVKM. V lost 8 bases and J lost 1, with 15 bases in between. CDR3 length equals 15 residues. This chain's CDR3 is CASFQGYWSGNTIYF. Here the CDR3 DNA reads TGTGCCAGCTTCCAAGGGTATTGGTCTGGAAACACCATATATTTT.

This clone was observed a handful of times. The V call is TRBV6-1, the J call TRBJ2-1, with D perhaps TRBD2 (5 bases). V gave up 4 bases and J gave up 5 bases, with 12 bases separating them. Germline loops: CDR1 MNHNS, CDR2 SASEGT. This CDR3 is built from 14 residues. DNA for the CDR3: TGTGCCAGCAGTGGAGGGTGGGTGAACAATGAGCAGTTCTTC. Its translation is CASSGGWVNNEQFF.

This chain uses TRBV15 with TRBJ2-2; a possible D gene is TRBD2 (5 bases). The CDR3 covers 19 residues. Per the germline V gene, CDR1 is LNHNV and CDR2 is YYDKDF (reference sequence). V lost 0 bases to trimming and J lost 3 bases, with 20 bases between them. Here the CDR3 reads CATSRDSPYRRRDTGELFF. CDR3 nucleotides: TGTGCCACCAGCAGAGATAGCCCGTACCGGAGGCGGGACACCGGGGAGCTGTTTTTT.

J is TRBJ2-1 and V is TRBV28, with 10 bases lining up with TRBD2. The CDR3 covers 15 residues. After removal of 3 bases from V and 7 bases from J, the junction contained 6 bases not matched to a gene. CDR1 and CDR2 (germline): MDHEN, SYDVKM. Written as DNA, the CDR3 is TGTGCCAGCAGTTTTCAACTAGCGGGATTAAATGAGCAGTTCTTC. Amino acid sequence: CASSFQLAGLNEQFF.

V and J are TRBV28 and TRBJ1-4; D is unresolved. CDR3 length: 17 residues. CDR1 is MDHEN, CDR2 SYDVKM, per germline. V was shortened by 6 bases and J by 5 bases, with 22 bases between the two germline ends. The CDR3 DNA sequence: TGTGCCAGCAGGGGAGGCGGATTTTGGAGAAAGAATGAAAAACTGTTTTTT. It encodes CASRGGGFWRKNEKLFF.

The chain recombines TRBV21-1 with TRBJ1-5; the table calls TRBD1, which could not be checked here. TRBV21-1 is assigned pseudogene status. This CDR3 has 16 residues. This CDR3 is CASSEWDRVADQPQHF. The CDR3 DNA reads TGTGCCAGCAGCGAGTGGGACAGGGTGGCAGATCAGCCCCAGCATTTT.

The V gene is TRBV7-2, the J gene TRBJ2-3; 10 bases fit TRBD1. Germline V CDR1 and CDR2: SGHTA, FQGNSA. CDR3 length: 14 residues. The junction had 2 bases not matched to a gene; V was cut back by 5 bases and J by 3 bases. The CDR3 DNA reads TGTGCCAGCAGCGTGGGACAGGGGACAGATACGCAGTATTTT. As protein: CASSVGQGTDTQYF.

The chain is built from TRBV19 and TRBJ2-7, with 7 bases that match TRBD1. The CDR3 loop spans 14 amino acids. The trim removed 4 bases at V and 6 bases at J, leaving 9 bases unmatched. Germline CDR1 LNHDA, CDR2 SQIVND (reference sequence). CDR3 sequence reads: CASSTGQVSSEQYF. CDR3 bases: TGTGCCAGTAGTACCGGACAGGTTTCGTCCGAGCAGTACTTC.

The CDR3 DNA follows: TGTGCCACCAGCAGAGTAGAAACTAGGGCTATTTCAGATACGCAGTATTTT. This sequence encodes CATSRVETRAISDTQYF. The V call is TRBV15, the J call TRBJ2-3; D is perhaps TRBD2 (5 bases). The CDR3 has 17 residues. Trimming left V 1 base short and J 4 bases short, with 18 bases between. CDR1 and CDR2 from the germline V gene are LNHNV and YYDKDF (reference sequence).

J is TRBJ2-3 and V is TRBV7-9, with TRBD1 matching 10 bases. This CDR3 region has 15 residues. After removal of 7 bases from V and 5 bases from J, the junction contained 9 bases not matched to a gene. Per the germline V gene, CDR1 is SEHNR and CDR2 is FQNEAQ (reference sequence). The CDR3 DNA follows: TGTGCCAGCACCACCGACAGGGGGCTGGTAGATACGCAGTATTTT. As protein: CASTTDRGLVDTQYF.